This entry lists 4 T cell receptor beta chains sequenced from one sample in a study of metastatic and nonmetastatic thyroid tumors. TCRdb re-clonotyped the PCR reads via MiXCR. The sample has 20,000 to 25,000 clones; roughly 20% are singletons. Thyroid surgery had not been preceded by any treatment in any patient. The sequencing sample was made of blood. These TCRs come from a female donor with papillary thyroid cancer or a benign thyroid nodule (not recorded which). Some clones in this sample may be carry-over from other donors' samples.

CDR3 DNA: TGTGCCTGGAGTGTGACAGAGAGGGATGGCTACACCTTC. Amino acids: CAWSVTERDGYTF. The J gene is TRBJ1-2, the V gene TRBV30; the D gene is possibly TRBD1 (5 bases). V dropped 0 bases and J dropped 6 bases, with 11 bases sitting between them. The germline gives CDR1 GTSNPN, CDR2 SVGIG (reference sequence). The CDR3 runs to 13 residues.

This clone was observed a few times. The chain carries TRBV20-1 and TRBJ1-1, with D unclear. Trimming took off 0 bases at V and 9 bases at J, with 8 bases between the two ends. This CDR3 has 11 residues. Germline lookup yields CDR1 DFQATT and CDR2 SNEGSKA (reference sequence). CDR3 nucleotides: TGCAGTGCTAGAGACCTAGACAAAGCTTTCTTT. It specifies CSARDLDKAFF.

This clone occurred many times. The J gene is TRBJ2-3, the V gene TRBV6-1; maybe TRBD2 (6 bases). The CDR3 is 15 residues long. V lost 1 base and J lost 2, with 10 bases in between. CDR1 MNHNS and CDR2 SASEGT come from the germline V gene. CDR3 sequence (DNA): TGTGCCAGCAGTGAAGTGGGCGGGACCACAGATACGCAGTATTTT. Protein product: CASSEVGGTTDTQYF.

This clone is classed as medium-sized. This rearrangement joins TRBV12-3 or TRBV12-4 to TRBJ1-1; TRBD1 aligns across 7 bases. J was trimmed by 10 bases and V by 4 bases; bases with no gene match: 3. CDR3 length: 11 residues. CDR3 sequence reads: CASSSRGGAFF. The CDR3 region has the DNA TGTGCCAGCAGTTCCAGGGGGGGAGCTTTCTTT.